This record looks at one TCR beta chain sequence and its context. CDR1 and CDR2 from the germline V gene are WNHNN and SYGVQD (reference sequence). This CDR3 is built from 15 residues. The germline V and J ends were trimmed by 0 bases and 7 bases, with 12 bases remaining between them. This sample is drawn from a study of metastatic and nonmetastatic thyroid tumors. TCRdb re-called clones from the PCR reads using MiXCR. This sample carries 7,000 to 9,500 clones, 28% of them seen once, and the ten largest clones take 35% to 50%. Patients had received no treatment of any kind before thyroid surgery. Sequencing was carried out using tumor tissue. The sequence derives from a male donor with papillary thyroid cancer or a benign thyroid nodule (not recorded which). Some clones in this sample may be carry-over from other donors' samples. V is TRBV10-1 and J is TRBJ2-2, with unresolved D. The CDR3 DNA sequence: TGCGCCAGCAGTGAGTCGACTGGTGGTATCGGGGAGCTGTTTTTT. Residues: CASSESTGGIGELFF.